Described below is a single TCR beta chain sequence and its context. What it recognizes is unknown. Sequenced by immunoSEQ multiplex PCR; TCRdb stores in-frame clones only, minus some. Of 120,000 or so clones listed, 70% to 90% are singletons. The data belong to a study of T cell responses to AZD1222 COVID-19 vaccine. Broader study findings: Just a handful of people given AZD1222 tested seropositive at baseline. Donors were chiefly white British, with a greater number of females, and clonal diversity was perhaps underestimated. Following two doses of AZD1222, Spike-specific TCR breadth and depth rose. Unmutated variant regions are reportedly the target of nearly half of TCRs that are spike-specific.

This CDR3 contains 13 residues. The V gene end was trimmed by 4 bases and the J gene end by 9 bases; junction bases not matched to a gene: 4. The germline CDR1 and CDR2 sequences are SGHTA and FQGTGA. This sequence was found in an adult in good health. This sequence joins TRBV7-3 and TRBJ2-1; 9 bases match TRBD1. The sample here was peripheral blood, taken on day 0 of AZD1222 vaccination. CDR3 nucleotide sequence: TGTGCCAGCAGCTCCGGGACAGGGCTTGAGCAGTTCTTC. Encoded protein: CASSSGTGLEQFF.